This T cell receptor (beta chain) is from a study of technical replicates of blood from a few donors. Trimming removed 6 bases at V and 8 bases at J, with 20 bases between. CDR3 length equals 15 residues. CDR1 and CDR2 (germline): SGHDT, YYEEEE. Profiled with immunoSEQ multiplex PCR; TCRdb holds only in-frame clones, not every one. The sample has approximately 82,000 clones; about nine tenths are singletons. Sequences were obtained from T cells isolated from PBMCs. This chain uses TRBV5-6 with TRBJ1-4; D is perhaps TRBD1 (6 bases). The clonotype comes from a human donor in good health. Some clones in this sample may be carry-over from other donors' samples. As DNA, the CDR3 is TGTGCCAGCACCTCCCCGGGACACTCCGCGGAAAAACTGTTTTTT. Its protein product is CASTSPGHSAEKLFF.